This entry concerns a single T cell receptor beta chain. Its target is unknown. It was with unique molecular identifiers that the TCRbeta library was prepared. In TCRdb, the PCR reads were re-called with MiXCR into one record per CDR3 protein. The sample records over 100,000 distinct CDR3 sequences, approximately 8% being singletons. The data originate from a study of T-cell reconstitution after alpha-beta-depleted transplantation in children. Regarding the study as a whole: One year post-transplant, T-cell counts and diversity were largely derived from T cells produced anew. Reported findings indicate that, about two months after transplant, alpha-beta T cells came from several hundred expanded clones, which were derived from non-depleted graft cells. The study traced high day-60 TCRbeta diversity in some patients to surviving recipient T cells and thymic progenitors.

With V trimmed by 6 bases and J by 10 bases, 8 bases remained unmatched. Germline V gene lookup returns CDR1 MNHGY and CDR2 SAAAGT. The CDR3 loop spans 13 amino acids. The sequence was obtained from a boy aged 2 to 9 with acute lymphoblastic leukemia, due to receive a stem cell transplant. The sequenced sample was PBMCs, obtained before TCRalphabeta/CD19-depleted stem cell transplant. The chain combines TRBV6-8 with TRBJ1-5; 8 bases align to TRBD1. As DNA, the CDR3 is TGTGCCAGCAGCCCCGGACAGGGAGCACCCCAGCATTTT. It yields the protein CASSPGQGAPQHF.